The present entry profiles one TCR beta chain with its context. This sample was included in a study of shared clonotypes between healthy human individuals. TCRdb's table, derived via immunoSEQ multiplex PCR, lists solely in-frame clones and lacks some. The table includes around 1,100,000 clones, about 80% detected once. The CDR3 consists of 15 residues. Trimming left V 4 bases short and J 2 bases short, with 12 bases between. Germline CDR1 MDHEN, CDR2 SYDVKM. This chain links TRBV28 with TRBJ1-3; D unresolved. The sequencing sample was made of memory CD4+ T cells from PBMCs. The subset was: CD45RA-negative fraction. The clonotype was recovered from a man between 18 and 29 years old in good health. Some clones in this sample may be carry-over from other donors' samples. CDR3 sequence: CASSSPGLTGNTIYF. CDR3 nucleotides: TGTGCCAGCAGTTCCCCGGGATTAACTGGAAACACCATATATTTT.